This T cell receptor (beta chain) was captured in a study of T cell responses to AZD1222 COVID-19 vaccine (dated by TCRdb to 2020 to 2022). Study-level background: A total of 233 trial participants underwent TCR sequencing, of whom 200 to 220 had received two doses of AZD1222 and around 26 had received two doses of the MenACWY control vaccine. Trial participants were enrolled into age subgroups of 18-55, 56-69 and 70-plus years, which contained 148, 28 and 57 TCR-sequenced participants, respectively. General study outcomes and caveats: The 56-69-year group was small, and its depth increase did not reach significance, likely because of low power. Conclusions about previously exposed vaccinees are limited because only five or six AZD1222 recipients were SARS-CoV-2 seropositive at baseline. Because no day 14 peak-response samples were available, the repertoires could be characterized only after the peak T cell response. After two AZD1222 doses, both the breadth and the depth of spike-specific TCRs were significantly higher than at day 0 and than in MenACWY recipients. Most participants were white British and females outnumbered males, and the authors suggested that clonal diversity may have been underestimated. Vaccine-associated CD4 TCRs spanned the whole spike protein, with dominant responses in regions 160-218 and 743-854. Epitopes outside the regions mutated in the B.1.351 and B.1.1.7 variants were reportedly recognized by nearly half of the unique spike-specific TCRs.

CDR1 MGHRA and CDR2 YSYEKL are derived from the germline V gene. The CDR3 holds 14 amino acids from the cysteine to the phenylalanine. Left in the record is the CDR3 DNA by itself, 42 bases read in frame from the first base. The germline V end is reduced by 2 bases and the J end by 7 bases; junction bases left unmatched: 4. Sample time point, as interpreted from the label and publication: about 28 days (+/-7) after the second vaccine dose. AZD1222 recipients given second doses at about 4 weeks or at about 12 weeks were pooled, since spike-specific TCR depth and breadth were not found to differ between the two schedules. Vaccinee samples were obtained from the UK trials COV001 and COV002, which included a single-blind randomized controlled phase 2/3 trial of AZD1222 (ChAdOx1 nCoV-19) in healthy adults. For TCRbeta chain sequencing, PBMC samples from trial participants were taken at day 0 and at day 28 after the second dose.

The CDR3 regions of human TCRbeta chains were analyzed by immunosequencing. From the authors' description of their analysis: TCRs in the repertoires were matched against a reference library of SARS-CoV-2-specific TCRs that had been generated with the MIRA antigen-specificity platform. Breadth meant the fraction of unique TCRs that were SARS-CoV-2-associated, whereas depth meant the fraction of total T cells that were SARS-CoV-2-associated. Using the MIRA data, each spike-specific TCR was mapped to the spike region that the TCR reacts to and placed in a CD4 or CD8 class. Log10-transformed breadth and depth values were compared by one-way ANOVA with Sidak's multiple comparisons tests. Here the immuneACCESS table is served through TCRdb, limited to in-frame sequences with V and J called. Missing clones are a known gap in these copies; in checked studies unresolved V genes cover under half, and the rest lacks a known reason. For V, J and clone size, that table is used; D and trimming come from the DNA. For this sample there are fewer than 130,000 clones; around 93% appear just once. Clones ranked in the top ten supply around 2.8% of the sample.

About this clone itself: This receptor's antigen is unknown. No base qualities exist here, and no much larger clone lies one base off it.

The input for sequencing was peripheral blood, taken 28 days after the second AZD1222 dose. This chain is built from TRBV4-1 and TRBJ1-2, with 10 bases in between that match TRBD1. The TCR originated in an adult who received the AZD1222 COVID-19 vaccine. The CDR3 amino acid sequence is: CASSQLGQGGGYTF. In nucleotide form, the sequence is TGCGCCAGCAGCCAACTAGGACAGGGGGGTGGCTACACCTTC.